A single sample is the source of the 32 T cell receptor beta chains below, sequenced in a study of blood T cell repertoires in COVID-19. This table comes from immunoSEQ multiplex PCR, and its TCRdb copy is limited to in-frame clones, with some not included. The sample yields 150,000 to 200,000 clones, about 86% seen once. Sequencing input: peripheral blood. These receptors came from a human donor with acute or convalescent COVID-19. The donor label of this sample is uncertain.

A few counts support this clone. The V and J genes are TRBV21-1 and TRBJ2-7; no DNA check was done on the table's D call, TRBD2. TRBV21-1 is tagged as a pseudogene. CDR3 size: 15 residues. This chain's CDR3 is CASSKGELARYEQYF. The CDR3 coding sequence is TGTGCCAGCAGCAAGGGGGAGCTAGCGAGATACGAGCAGTACTTC.

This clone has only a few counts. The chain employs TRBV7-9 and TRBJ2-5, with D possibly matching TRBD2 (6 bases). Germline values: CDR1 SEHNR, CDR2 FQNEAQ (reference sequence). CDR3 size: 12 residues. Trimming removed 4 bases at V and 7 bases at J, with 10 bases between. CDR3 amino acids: CASSSVGGTQYF. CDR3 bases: TGTGCCAGCAGCTCCGTCGGGGGGACCCAGTACTTC.

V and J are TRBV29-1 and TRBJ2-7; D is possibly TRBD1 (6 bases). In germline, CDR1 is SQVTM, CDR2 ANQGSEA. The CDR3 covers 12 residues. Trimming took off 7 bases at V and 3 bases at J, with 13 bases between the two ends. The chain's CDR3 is CSARTVIYEQYF. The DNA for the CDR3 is TGCAGCGCAAGGACAGTTATCTACGAGCAGTACTTC.

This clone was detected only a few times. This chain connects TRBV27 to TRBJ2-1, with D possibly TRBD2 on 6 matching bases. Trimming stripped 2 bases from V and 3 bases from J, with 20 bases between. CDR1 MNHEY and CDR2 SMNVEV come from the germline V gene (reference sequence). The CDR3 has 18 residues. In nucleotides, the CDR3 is TGTGCCAGCAGTTTACGGGTTGGGGGGTGGGGAGACTACAATGAGCAGTTCTTC. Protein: CASSLRVGGWGDYNEQFF.

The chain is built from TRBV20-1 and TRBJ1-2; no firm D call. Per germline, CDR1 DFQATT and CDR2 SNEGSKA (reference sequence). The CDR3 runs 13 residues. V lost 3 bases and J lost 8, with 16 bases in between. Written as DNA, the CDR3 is TGCAGTGCTAGTCCCCGGGTAGAGAGGGGCTACACCTTC. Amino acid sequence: CSASPRVERGYTF.

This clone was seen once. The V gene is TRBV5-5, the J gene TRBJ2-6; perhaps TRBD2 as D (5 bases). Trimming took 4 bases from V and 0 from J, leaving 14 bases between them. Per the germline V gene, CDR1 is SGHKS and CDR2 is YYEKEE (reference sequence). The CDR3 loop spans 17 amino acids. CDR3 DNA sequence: TGTGCCAGCAGCCCCCGGACCGGGAACTCTGGGGCCAACGTCCTGACTTTC. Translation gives CASSPRTGNSGANVLTF.

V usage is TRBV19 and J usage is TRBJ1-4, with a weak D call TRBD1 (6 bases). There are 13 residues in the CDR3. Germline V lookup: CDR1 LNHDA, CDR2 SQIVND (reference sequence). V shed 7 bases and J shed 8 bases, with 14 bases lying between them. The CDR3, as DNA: TGTGCCAGTATGGACAGCCAGGGGGAAAAACTGTTTTTT. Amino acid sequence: CASMDSQGEKLFF.

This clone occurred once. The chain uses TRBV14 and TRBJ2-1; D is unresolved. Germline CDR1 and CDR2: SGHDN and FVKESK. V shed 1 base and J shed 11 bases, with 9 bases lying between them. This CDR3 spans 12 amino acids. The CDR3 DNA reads TGTGCCAGCAGCCAAGGAACCGGTAAGCAGTTCTTC. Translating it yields CASSQGTGKQFF.

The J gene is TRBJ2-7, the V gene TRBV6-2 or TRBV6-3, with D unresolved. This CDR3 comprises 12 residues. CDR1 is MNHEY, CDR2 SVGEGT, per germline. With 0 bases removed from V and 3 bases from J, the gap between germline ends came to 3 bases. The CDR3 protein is CASSYSLYEQYF. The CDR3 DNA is TGTGCCAGCAGTTACTCTCTCTACGAGCAGTACTTC.

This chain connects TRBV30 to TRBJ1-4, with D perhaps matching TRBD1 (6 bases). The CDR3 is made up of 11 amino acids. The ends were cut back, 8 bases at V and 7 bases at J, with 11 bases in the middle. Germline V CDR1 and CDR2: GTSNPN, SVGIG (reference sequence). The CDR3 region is CAGDRFEKLFF. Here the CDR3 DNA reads TGTGCCGGAGACAGGTTTGAAAAACTGTTTTTT. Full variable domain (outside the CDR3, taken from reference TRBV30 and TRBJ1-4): SQTIHQWPATLVQPVGSPLSLECTVEGTSNPNLYWYRQAAGRGLQLLFYSVGIGQISSEVPQNLSASRPQDRQFILSSKKLLLSDSGFYLCAGDRFEKLFFGSGTQLSVL.

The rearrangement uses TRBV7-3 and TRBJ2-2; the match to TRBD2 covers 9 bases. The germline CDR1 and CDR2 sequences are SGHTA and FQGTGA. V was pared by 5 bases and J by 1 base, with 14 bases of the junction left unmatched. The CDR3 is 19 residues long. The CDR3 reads CASSPSRGRTSVNTGELFF. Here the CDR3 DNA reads TGTGCCAGCAGCCCGAGCAGGGGGAGGACTAGCGTGAACACCGGGGAGCTGTTTTTT.

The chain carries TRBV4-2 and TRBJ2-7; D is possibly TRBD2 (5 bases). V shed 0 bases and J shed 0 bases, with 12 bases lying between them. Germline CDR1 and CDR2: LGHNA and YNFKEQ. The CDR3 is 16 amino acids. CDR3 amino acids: CASSQDSERYSYEQYF. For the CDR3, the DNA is TGTGCCAGCAGCCAAGATAGCGAGCGTTACTCCTACGAGCAGTACTTC.

The CDR3 DNA follows: TGCGCCAGCGGGACAGGGGGAAACAATGAGCAGTTCTTC. The encoded protein is CASGTGGNNEQFF. This chain links TRBV5-1 with TRBJ2-1; TRBD1 agrees at 11 bases. After removal of 7 bases from V and 5 bases from J, the junction contained 2 bases not matched to a gene. Germline CDR1 SGHRS, CDR2 YFSETQ. This CDR3 is built from 13 residues.

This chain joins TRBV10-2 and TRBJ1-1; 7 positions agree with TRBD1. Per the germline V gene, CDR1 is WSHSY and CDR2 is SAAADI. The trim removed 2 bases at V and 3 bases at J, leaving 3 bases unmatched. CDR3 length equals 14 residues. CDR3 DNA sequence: TGCGCCAGCAGTGAGGTGGGACAGTACACTGAAGCTTTCTTT. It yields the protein CASSEVGQYTEAFF.

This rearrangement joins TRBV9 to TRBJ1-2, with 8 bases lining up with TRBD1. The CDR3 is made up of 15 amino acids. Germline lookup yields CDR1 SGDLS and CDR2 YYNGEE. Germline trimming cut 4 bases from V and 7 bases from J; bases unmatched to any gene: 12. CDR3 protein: CASSTYTQGAGGYTF. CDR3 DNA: TGTGCCAGCAGCACCTACACGCAGGGGGCGGGTGGCTACACCTTC.

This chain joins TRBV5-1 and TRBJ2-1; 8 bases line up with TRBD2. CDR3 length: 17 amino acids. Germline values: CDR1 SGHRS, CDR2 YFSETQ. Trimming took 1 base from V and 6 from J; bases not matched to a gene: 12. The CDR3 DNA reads TGCGCCAGCAGCTTGAGCGGGGGTAAATTCTCGGTCAATGAGCAGTTCTTC. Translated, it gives CASSLSGGKFSVNEQFF. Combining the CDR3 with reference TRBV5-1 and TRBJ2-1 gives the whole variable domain KAGVTQTPRYLIKTRGQQVTLSCSPISGHRSVSWYQQTPGQGLQFLFEYFSETQRNKGNFPGRFSGRQFSNSRSEMNVSTLELGDSALYLCASSLSGGKFSVNEQFFGPGTRLTVL.

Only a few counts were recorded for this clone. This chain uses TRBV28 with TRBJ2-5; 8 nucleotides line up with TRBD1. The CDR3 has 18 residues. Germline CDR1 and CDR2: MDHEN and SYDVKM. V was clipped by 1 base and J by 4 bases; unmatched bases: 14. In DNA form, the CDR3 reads TGTGCCAGCAGTTTATCTACCGGGATTCAGGGGGCTGGAGAGACCCAGTACTTC. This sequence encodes CASSLSTGIQGAGETQYF.

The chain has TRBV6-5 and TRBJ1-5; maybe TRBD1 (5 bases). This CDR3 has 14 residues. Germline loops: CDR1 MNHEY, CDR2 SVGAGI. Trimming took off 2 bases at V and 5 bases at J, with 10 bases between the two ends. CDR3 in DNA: TGTGCCAGCAGTTACGGTAGGGACTATCAGCCCCAGCATTTT. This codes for CASSYGRDYQPQHF.

CDR3 DNA: TGTGCCAGTAGTATTAGCGGGAGGGCCTCGTACGAGCAGTACTTC. This sequence encodes CASSISGRASYEQYF. This rearrangement joins TRBV19 to TRBJ2-7; TRBD2 matches 11 bases. J was trimmed by 4 bases and V by 3 bases; bases with no gene match: 5. The CDR3 runs 15 residues. The germline gives CDR1 LNHDA, CDR2 SQIVND (reference sequence). Full variable domain (missing parts from reference TRBV19 and TRBJ2-7): DGGITQSPKYLFRKEGQNVTLSCEQNLNHDAMYWYRQDPGQGLRLIYYSQIVNDFQKGDIAEGYSVSREKKESFPLTVTSAQKNPTAFYLCASSISGRASYEQYFGPGTRLTVT.

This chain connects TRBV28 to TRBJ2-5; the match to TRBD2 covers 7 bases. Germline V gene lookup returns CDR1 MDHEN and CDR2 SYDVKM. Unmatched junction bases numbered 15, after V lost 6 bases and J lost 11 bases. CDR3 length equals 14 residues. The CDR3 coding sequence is TGTGCCAGCAGCCCACCCTGGTGGGAGGGTGAGCAGTACTTC. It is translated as CASSPPWWEGEQYF.

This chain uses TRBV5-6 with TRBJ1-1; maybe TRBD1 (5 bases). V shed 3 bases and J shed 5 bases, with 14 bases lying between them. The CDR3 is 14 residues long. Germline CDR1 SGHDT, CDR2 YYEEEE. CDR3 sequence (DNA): TGTGCCAGCAGCTCCCTCGGGGGAAATACTGAAGCTTTCTTT. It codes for CASSSLGGNTEAFF. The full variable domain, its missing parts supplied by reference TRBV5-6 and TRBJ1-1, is DAGVTQSPTHLIKTRGQQVTLRCSPKSGHDTVSWYQQALGQGPQFIFQYYEEEERQRGNFPDRFSGHQFPNYSSELNVNALLLGDSALYLCASSSLGGNTEAFFGQGTRLTVV.

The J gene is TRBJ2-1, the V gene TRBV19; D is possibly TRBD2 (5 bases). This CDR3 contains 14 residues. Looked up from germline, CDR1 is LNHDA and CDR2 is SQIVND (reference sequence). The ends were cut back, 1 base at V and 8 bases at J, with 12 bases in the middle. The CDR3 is CASSIGGSWDEQFF. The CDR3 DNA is TGTGCCAGTAGTATAGGTGGGAGTTGGGATGAGCAGTTCTTC.

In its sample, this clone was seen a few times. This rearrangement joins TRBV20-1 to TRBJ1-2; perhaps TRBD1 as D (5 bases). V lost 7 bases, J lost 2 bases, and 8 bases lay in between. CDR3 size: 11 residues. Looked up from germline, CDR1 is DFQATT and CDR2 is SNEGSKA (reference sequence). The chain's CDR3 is CSVGGNYGYTF. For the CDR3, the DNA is TGCAGTGTTGGGGGGAACTATGGCTACACCTTC.

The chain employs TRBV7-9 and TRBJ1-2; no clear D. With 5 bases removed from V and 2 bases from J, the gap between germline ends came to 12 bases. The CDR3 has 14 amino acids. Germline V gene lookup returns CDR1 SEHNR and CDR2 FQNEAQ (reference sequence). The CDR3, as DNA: TGTGCCAGCAGCCTGAACAGCTTCAACTATGGCTACACCTTC. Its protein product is CASSLNSFNYGYTF.

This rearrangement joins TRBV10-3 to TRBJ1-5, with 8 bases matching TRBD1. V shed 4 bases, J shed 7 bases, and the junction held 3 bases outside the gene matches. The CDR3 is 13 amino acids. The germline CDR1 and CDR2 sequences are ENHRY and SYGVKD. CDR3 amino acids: CAISAGGEQPQHF. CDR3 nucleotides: TGTGCCATCAGTGCAGGGGGCGAGCAGCCCCAGCATTTT.

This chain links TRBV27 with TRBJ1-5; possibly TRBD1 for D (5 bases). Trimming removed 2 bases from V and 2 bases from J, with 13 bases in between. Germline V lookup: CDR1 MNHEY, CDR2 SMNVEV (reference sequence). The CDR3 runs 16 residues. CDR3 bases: TGTGCCAGCAGTTTACTAGGGAGGGGAGGCAATCAGCCCCAGCATTTT. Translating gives CASSLLGRGGNQPQHF.

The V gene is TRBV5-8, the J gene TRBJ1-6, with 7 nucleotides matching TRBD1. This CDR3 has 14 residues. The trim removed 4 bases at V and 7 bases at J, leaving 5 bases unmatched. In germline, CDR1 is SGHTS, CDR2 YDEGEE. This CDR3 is CASSLDRLNSPLHF. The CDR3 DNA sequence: TGTGCCAGCAGCCTGGACAGGTTGAATTCACCCCTCCACTTT.

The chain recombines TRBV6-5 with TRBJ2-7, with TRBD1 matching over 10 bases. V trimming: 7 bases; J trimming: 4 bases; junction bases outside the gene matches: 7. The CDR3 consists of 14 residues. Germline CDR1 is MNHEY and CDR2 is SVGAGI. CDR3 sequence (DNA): TGTGCCAGCAACCGAGGGACAGGGGAGTACGAGCAGTACTTC. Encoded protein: CASNRGTGEYEQYF.

The chain's CDR3 is CASSPMDRNTEAFF. The CDR3 nucleotides are TGTGCCAGCAGCCCGATGGACAGGAACACTGAAGCTTTCTTT. The rearrangement uses TRBV3-1 (or the pseudogene TRBV3-2) and TRBJ1-1, with D maybe TRBD1 (6 bases). In germline, CDR1 is LGHDT, CDR2 YNNKEL (reference sequence). The V end lost 4 bases, the J end lost 1 base, and 10 bases lay between the germline ends. The CDR3 is made up of 14 amino acids.

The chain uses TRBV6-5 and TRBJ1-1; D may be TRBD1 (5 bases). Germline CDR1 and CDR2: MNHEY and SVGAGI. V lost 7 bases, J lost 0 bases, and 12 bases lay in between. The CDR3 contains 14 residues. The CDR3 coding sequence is TGTGCCAGCAAAATCGACAGACTGAACACTGAAGCTTTCTTT. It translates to CASKIDRLNTEAFF.

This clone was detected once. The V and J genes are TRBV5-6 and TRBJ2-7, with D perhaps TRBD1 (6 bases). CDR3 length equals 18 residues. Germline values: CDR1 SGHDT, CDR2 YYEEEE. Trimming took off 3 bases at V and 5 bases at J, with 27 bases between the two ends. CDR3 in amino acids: CASSSLTGSDIGLNEQYF. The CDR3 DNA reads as TGTGCCAGCAGCTCCCTTACAGGGTCGGATATCGGACTCAACGAGCAGTACTTC.

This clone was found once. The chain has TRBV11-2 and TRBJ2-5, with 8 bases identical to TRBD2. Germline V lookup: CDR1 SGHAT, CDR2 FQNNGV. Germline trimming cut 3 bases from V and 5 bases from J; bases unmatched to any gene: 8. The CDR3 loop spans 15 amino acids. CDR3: CASSLPRAGAETQYF. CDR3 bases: TGTGCCAGCAGCTTGCCCCGAGCGGGGGCGGAGACCCAGTACTTC.